These 21 T cell receptor beta chains came from one sample sequenced in a study of vaccination and CD4 T cells after COVID-19. Oncomine TCR Beta short-read sequencing was applied to DNA from cultured CD4+ T cells. One entry per CDR3 protein, called by TCRdb with MiXCR from the PCR reads. Among 11,000 or so distinct CDR3 sequences listed, around 44% were seen once. For these TCRs, the target antigens are not known. Documented treatment: roughly 10-day PBMC culture with coronavirus spike peptide pools or control peptides (ViraFEST assay). Sequencing input: CD4+ T cells from blood, cultured in vitro. The receptors here all came from a human donor who had recovered from COVID-19.

The chain joins TRBV20-1 to TRBJ2-7; TRBD1 matches 12 bases. CDR1 is DFQATT and CDR2 is SNEGSKA in the germline V gene (reference sequence). The CDR3 contains 17 residues. V lost 3 bases, J lost 3 bases, and 12 bases stayed unmatched. In DNA form, the CDR3 reads TGCAGTGCTAGGGCCTCGGGACAGGGGGCGGTTAGCTACGAGCAGTACTTC. Translated: CSARASGQGAVSYEQYF.

The chain uses TRBV27 and TRBJ2-1, with 10 nucleotides matching TRBD2. Germline trimming cut 8 bases from V and 4 bases from J; bases unmatched to any gene: 8. This CDR3 contains 15 residues. Germline V gives CDR1 MNHEY, CDR2 SMNVEV (reference sequence). In DNA, the CDR3 is TGTGCCAGCGGCCTACTAGCGGGGAGTTACAATGAGCAGTTCTTC. Protein sequence: CASGLLAGSYNEQFF.

The chain recombines TRBV2 with TRBJ1-2, with unresolved D. CDR3 length: 13 residues. The V gene lost 6 bases and the J gene lost 4 bases, with 12 bases spanning the gap. Germline loops: CDR1 SNHLY, CDR2 FYNNEI. DNA of the CDR3: TGTGCCAGCAGACAACCTCCTAGCTATGGCTACACCTTC. It encodes CASRQPPSYGYTF.

This clonotype was seen a handful of times. This rearrangement joins TRBV27 to TRBJ1-1; D unclear. From germline, CDR1 is MNHEY and CDR2 SMNVEV (reference sequence). This CDR3 is built from 15 residues. V was trimmed by 6 bases and J by 1 base, leaving 15 bases between them. For the CDR3, the DNA is TGTGCCAGCAGCCTCGCTTGGACCAGGAACACTGAAGCTTTCTTT. Protein product: CASSLAWTRNTEAFF.

The gene calls are TRBV30 and TRBJ1-6; D remains ambiguous. There are 15 residues in the CDR3. Germline V lookup: CDR1 GTSNPN, CDR2 SVGIG (reference sequence). The V end was cut by 3 bases, the J end by 0 bases, with 9 bases between. The CDR3 coding sequence is TGTGCCTGGAGGGACGCGAGCTCCTATAATTCACCCCTCCACTTT. Protein: CAWRDASSYNSPLHF.

Only a few counts were recorded for this clonotype. The V and J genes are TRBV20-1 and TRBJ1-6; a possible D gene is TRBD1 (5 bases). The CDR3 loop spans 13 amino acids. V was shortened by 3 bases and J by 4 bases, with 7 bases between the two germline ends. CDR1 DFQATT and CDR2 SNEGSKA come from the germline V gene (reference sequence). CDR3 DNA sequence: TGCAGTGCTAGGGCAGGGTATAATTCACCCCTCCACTTT. Translation: CSARAGYNSPLHF.

The chain recombines TRBV7-2 with TRBJ2-1; TRBD1 agrees at 9 bases. V was pared by 8 bases and J by 4 bases, with 6 bases of the junction left unmatched. CDR1 and CDR2 from the germline V gene are SGHTA and FQGNSA. This CDR3 region has 14 residues. The CDR3 coding sequence is TGTGCCAGCCGGGGACAGGGAAGGTACAATGAGCAGTTCTTC. It is translated as CASRGQGRYNEQFF.

The V and J genes are TRBV11-2 and TRBJ2-6, with D perhaps matching TRBD1 (6 bases). In germline, CDR1 is SGHAT, CDR2 FQNNGV. The CDR3 is made up of 16 amino acids. The V end lost 6 bases, the J end lost 4 bases, and 16 bases lay between the germline ends. The CDR3: CASSRIQGRGANVLTF. DNA for the CDR3: TGTGCCAGCAGTCGAATACAGGGCCGCGGGGCCAACGTCCTGACTTTC.

The chain has TRBV2 and TRBJ2-3, with a possible D match to TRBD2 (5 bases). V was pared by 3 bases and J by 5 bases, with 12 bases between. The CDR3 totals 14 residues. CDR1 is SNHLY, CDR2 FYNNEI, per germline. The DNA of the CDR3 is TGTGCCAGCAGTGAGTTTGGGAGAGGAGATACGCAGTATTTT. This codes for CASSEFGRGDTQYF.

The chain combines TRBV7-2 with TRBJ2-7, with 11 positions matching TRBD2. Trimming at V came to 5 bases and at J to 0 bases, leaving 3 bases not matched to a gene. There are 15 residues in the CDR3. Germline CDR1 reads SGHTA; CDR2 reads FQGNSA. CDR3 sequence (DNA): TGTGCCAGCAGCCATACTAGCGGGGGCTCCTACGAGCAGTACTTC. It yields the protein CASSHTSGGSYEQYF.

The sample holds one count of this clonotype. The chain recombines TRBV6-2 or TRBV6-3 with TRBJ2-6; the D gene is possibly TRBD1 (6 bases). The V and J ends lost 6 bases and 1 base respectively, with 19 bases between them. Germline assignment: CDR1 MNHEY and CDR2 SVGEGT. The CDR3 loop spans 18 amino acids. The CDR3 nucleotides read TGTGCCAGCAGCACCAAGGACAGATTTTTATCTGGGGCCAACGTCCTGACTTTC. Protein: CASSTKDRFLSGANVLTF.

This clonotype was detected a few times. The genes are TRBV7-8 and TRBJ2-4; tentatively, D is TRBD2 (6 bases). Germline CDR1 reads SGHVS; CDR2 reads FQNEAQ. This CDR3 is 14 amino acids long. V was shortened by 2 bases and J by 9 bases, with 14 bases between the two germline ends. CDR3 in DNA: TGTGCCAGCAGCTTACCCGGGGGAAATACCATTCAGTACTTC. Translated, it gives CASSLPGGNTIQYF.

The J gene is TRBJ1-6, the V gene TRBV20-1; D is possibly TRBD1 (6 bases). V gave up 6 bases and J gave up 9 bases, with 18 bases separating them. The germline CDR1 and CDR2 sequences are DFQATT and SNEGSKA (reference sequence). This CDR3 contains 14 residues. Written as DNA, the CDR3 is TGCAGTGCCCGTCGGGACATTTTGCTTTCACCCCTCCACTTT. This codes for CSARRDILLSPLHF.

This clonotype was counted between two and nine times. The V call is TRBV27, the J call TRBJ1-3; possibly TRBD1 for D (5 bases). The length of the CDR3 is 16 residues. V lost 3 bases, J lost 2 bases, and 14 bases lay in between. Germline CDR1 MNHEY, CDR2 SMNVEV (reference sequence). The chain's CDR3 is CASSLKDGTAGNTIYF. The CDR3 coding sequence is TGTGCCAGCAGTTTGAAGGACGGGACCGCTGGAAACACCATATATTTT.

This clonotype was seen more than once but under ten times. The CDR3 region has the DNA TGTGCCAGCAGTGAAAGTGGGGGGAACACTGAAGCTTTCTTT. Encoded protein: CASSESGGNTEAFF. This chain uses TRBV12-3 or TRBV12-4 with TRBJ1-1, with a weak D call TRBD1 (5 bases). This CDR3 has 14 amino acids. V was shortened by 5 bases and J by 1 base, with 11 bases between the two germline ends.

The sample holds a few counts of this clonotype. This rearrangement joins TRBV12-3 or TRBV12-4 to TRBJ1-2, with D possibly being TRBD1 (6 bases). The CDR3 contains 15 residues. The V end was cut by 5 bases, the J end by 8 bases, with 21 bases between. The CDR3 here is CASSTNNRGNYGYTF. As DNA, the CDR3 is TGTGCCAGCAGTACCAACAATAGGGGGAATTACGGCTACACCTTC.

The count of this clonotype is one. J is TRBJ1-4 and V is TRBV7-2, with 8 bases aligning to TRBD1. The CDR3 sequence is 15 residues long. Unmatched junction bases numbered 9, after V lost 6 bases and J lost 6 bases. Germline assignment: CDR1 SGHTA and CDR2 FQGNSA. DNA of the CDR3: TGTGCCAGCAGTCTGGGACAGGTTTCGTATGAAAAACTGTTTTTT. Encoded protein: CASSLGQVSYEKLFF.

This clonotype occurred a few times. The chain has TRBV6-5 and TRBJ1-2; D is uncertain. Germline-derived CDR1 and CDR2 are MNHEY and SVGAGI. CDR3 length equals 13 residues. V was trimmed by 1 base and J by 6 bases, leaving 9 bases between them. The CDR3 DNA sequence: TGTGCCAGCAGTTACTTAGGTGGAGATGGCTACACCTTC. Its protein product is CASSYLGGDGYTF.

This clonotype was counted a few times. The chain couples TRBV20-1 to TRBJ2-2; 7 bases are a match to TRBD2. Germline V gene lookup returns CDR1 DFQATT and CDR2 SNEGSKA (reference sequence). The CDR3 runs 13 residues. The J segment lost 7 bases and the V segment lost 1 base, leaving 3 bases of the junction unmatched. CDR3 in DNA: TGCAGTGCTAGAGCGGGGGGTAGCGGGGAGCTGTTTTTT. It codes for CSARAGGSGELFF.

The CDR3 region is CASSSVGLMDTFYEQYF. CDR3 nucleotide sequence: TGTGCCAGCAGTAGTGTCGGGTTGATGGATACCTTCTACGAGCAGTACTTC. The J gene is TRBJ2-7, the V gene TRBV11-2; D unresolved. V was clipped by 6 bases and J by 3 bases, with 24 bases between them. The CDR3 totals 17 residues. Germline lookup yields CDR1 SGHAT and CDR2 FQNNGV.

This rearrangement joins TRBV4-1 to TRBJ2-5, with 9 bases lining up with TRBD2. Germline assignment: CDR1 MGHRA and CDR2 YSYEKL. The CDR3 covers 15 residues. V dropped 0 bases and J dropped 5; count of bases not matched to a gene: 4. This chain's CDR3 is CASSQEQRGVETQYF. CDR3 bases: TGCGCCAGCAGCCAAGAACAGCGGGGGGTTGAGACCCAGTACTTC.